One sample yielded the 22 T cell receptor beta chains listed below, sequenced in a study of shared clonotypes between healthy human individuals. Profiled with immunoSEQ multiplex PCR; TCRdb holds only in-frame clones, not every one. The sample records millions of clones, more than 80% being singletons. The sequenced material came from naive CD4+ T cells sorted from blood. Subset noted: CD45RA+ positively selected. These receptors all stem from a man between 18 and 35 years old in good health.

The J gene is TRBJ2-3, the V gene TRBV7-2; a weak D match, TRBD2 (5 bases). With 1 base removed from V and 8 bases from J, the gap between germline ends came to 16 bases. This CDR3 spans 15 amino acids. CDR1 is SGHTA and CDR2 is FQGNSA in the germline V gene. The CDR3 protein is CASSLGDGIYSTQYF. The CDR3 DNA follows: TGTGCCAGCAGCTTAGGAGACGGGATTTATAGTACGCAGTATTTT. The full variable domain, its missing parts supplied by reference TRBV7-2 and TRBJ2-3, is GAGVSQSPSNKVTEKGKDVELRCDPISGHTALYWYRQSLGQGLEFLIYFQGNSAPDKSGLPSDRFSAERTGGSVSTLTIQRTQQEDSAVYLCASSLGDGIYSTQYFGPGTRLTVL.

As for this clone: Other nucleotide sequences from this sample produce the same CDR3. The chain carries TRBV18 and TRBJ2-3; D is unresolved. The CDR3 covers 14 residues. The ends were cut back, 2 bases at V and 0 bases at J, with 6 bases in the middle. CDR1 KGHSH and CDR2 LQKENI come from the germline V gene. Written as DNA, the CDR3 is TGTGCCAGCTCACCAAGGGTTAGCACAGATACGCAGTATTTT. Amino acid sequence: CASSPRVSTDTQYF.

This chain uses TRBV29-1 with TRBJ1-5; possibly TRBD1 for D (6 bases). This CDR3 comprises 14 residues. The V gene's germline CDR1 is SQVTM and CDR2 ANQGSEA. V was shortened by 8 bases and J by 4 bases, with 18 bases between the two germline ends. Here the CDR3 DNA reads TGCAGCCTCCGAGGGGGGGAAAGAAATCAGCCCCAGCATTTT. As protein: CSLRGGERNQPQHF.

The chain joins TRBV4-1 to TRBJ1-2, with 10 nucleotides matching TRBD1. The CDR3 is 16 residues long. The V gene end was trimmed by 0 bases and the J gene end by 2 bases; junction bases not matched to a gene: 3. Germline CDR1 and CDR2: MGHRA and YSYEKL. The CDR3 DNA follows: TGCGCCAGCAGCCAAGAGGGGACAGGGGTCAACTATGGCTACACCTTC. The encoded protein is CASSQEGTGVNYGYTF.

The chain is built from TRBV6-5 and TRBJ1-2; the D is unclear. Germline V gene data show CDR1 as MNHEY and CDR2 as SVGAGI. V lost 6 bases and J 8 bases, leaving 10 bases between the germline ends. This CDR3 comprises 11 residues. The CDR3 loop is CASRFMGGYTF. The CDR3 DNA follows: TGTGCCAGCAGATTTATGGGGGGCTACACCTTC.

The chain uses TRBV30 and TRBJ1-1; D uncertain. Germline V gene lookup returns CDR1 GTSNPN and CDR2 SVGIG (reference sequence). This CDR3 spans 15 amino acids. V gave up 0 bases and J gave up 2 bases, with 13 bases separating them. This CDR3 is CAWSVGAADNTEAFF. CDR3 DNA sequence: TGTGCCTGGAGTGTAGGTGCGGCGGATAACACTGAAGCTTTCTTT.

The chain couples TRBV10-3 to TRBJ1-2, with TRBD1 matching 11 bases. V gave up 6 bases and J gave up 1 base; unmatched junction bases: 10. The CDR3 spans 17 residues. The germline CDR1 and CDR2 sequences are ENHRY and SYGVKD. Written as DNA, the CDR3 is TGTGCCATCAGCCCGACCCCTGGGACAGGGGGTAACTATGGCTACACCTTC. This encodes CAISPTPGTGGNYGYTF.

This clone was found a few times. V usage is TRBV2 and J usage is TRBJ1-6, with D unclear. Trimming removed 2 bases from V and 7 bases from J, with 12 bases in between. CDR1 is SNHLY, CDR2 FYNNEI, per germline. This CDR3 has 15 residues. This chain's CDR3 is CASSEMLGSNSPLHF. CDR3 DNA sequence: TGTGCCAGCAGTGAAATGCTAGGGTCGAATTCACCCCTCCACTTT.

The chain is built from TRBV5-1 and TRBJ2-1, with 7 bases aligning to TRBD2. The ends lost 0 bases at V and 10 bases at J; junction bases unmatched: 13. CDR3 length equals 16 residues. The germline gives CDR1 SGHRS, CDR2 YFSETQ. The CDR3 nucleotides are TGCGCCAGCAGCTTGGCCACGGGGGGTCCCGTGCGGGAGCAGTTCTTC. Amino acid sequence: CASSLATGGPVREQFF.

The V and J genes are TRBV5-4 and TRBJ1-5; D unclear. This CDR3 is built from 13 residues. Looked up from germline, CDR1 is SGHNT and CDR2 is YYREEE (reference sequence). V lost 4 bases to trimming and J lost 2 bases, with 7 bases between them. The CDR3 reads CASSADGNQPQHF. The CDR3, as DNA: TGTGCCAGCAGCGCCGACGGCAATCAGCCCCAGCATTTT.

This clone was picked up one time. The chain has TRBV14 and TRBJ1-3; D unresolved. The CDR3 spans 13 residues. V lost 6 bases and J 2 bases, leaving 8 bases between the germline ends. Germline V gene lookup returns CDR1 SGHDN and CDR2 FVKESK. The CDR3 DNA sequence: TGTGCCAGCAGTCTGGCCGCTGGAAACACCATATATTTT. Its protein is CASSLAAGNTIYF.

This clone was detected once. The V and J genes are TRBV18 and TRBJ1-2; 9 nucleotides match TRBD1. The CDR3 sequence is 14 residues long. CDR1 is KGHSH, CDR2 LQKENI, per germline. The trim removed 3 bases at V and 6 bases at J, leaving 5 bases unmatched. Written as DNA, the CDR3 is TGTGCCAGCTCACCGGGGGACAGGGCCCATGGCTACACCTTC. Its protein is CASSPGDRAHGYTF.

The chain joins TRBV5-1 to TRBJ1-1, with a possible D match to TRBD1 (5 bases). Deletions cut 3 bases from V and 5 bases from J, with 17 bases between. The CDR3 is made up of 15 amino acids. CDR1 is SGHRS, CDR2 YFSETQ, per germline. The CDR3 region has the DNA TGCGCCAGCAGCTGGAGCGCAGGGACGGAAACTGAAGCTTTCTTT. Translated, it gives CASSWSAGTETEAFF.

The chain couples TRBV12-5 to TRBJ1-6; 9 bases are shared with TRBD1. CDR3 length: 16 residues. The V and J ends lost 7 bases and 6 bases, in that order; junction bases with no gene match: 10. The germline V gene has CDR1 LGHNT and CDR2 FRNRAP. The CDR3 DNA follows: TGTGCTAGTGCTCTCCCCGGGACAGGGCCTAATTCACCCCTCCACTTT. Encoded protein: CASALPGTGPNSPLHF.

Worth noting for this clone: The same CDR3 can be traced to other DNA sequences in this sample. V is TRBV10-3 and J is TRBJ1-1; TRBD1 might be the D (6 bases). Per germline, CDR1 ENHRY and CDR2 SYGVKD. V lost 3 bases and J 8 bases, leaving 7 bases between the germline ends. The CDR3 loop spans 11 amino acids. CDR3 protein: CAISEGGEAFF. The CDR3 nucleotides are TGTGCCATCAGTGAAGGGGGGGAAGCTTTCTTT.

This chain links TRBV10-3 with TRBJ1-5; D not resolved. The CDR3 runs 15 residues. Trimming removed 4 bases from V and 5 bases from J, with 15 bases in between. Looked up from germline, CDR1 is ENHRY and CDR2 is SYGVKD. The CDR3, as DNA: TGTGCCATCAGTGTGAACCCTCGGAGAGATCAGCCCCAGCATTTT. Encoded protein: CAISVNPRRDQPQHF.

V usage is TRBV27 and J usage is TRBJ1-5, with 10 bases fitting TRBD1. Germline V CDR1 and CDR2: MNHEY, SMNVEV (reference sequence). With V trimmed by 5 bases and J by 1 base, 2 bases remained unmatched. The CDR3 contains 15 residues. CDR3 coding DNA: TGTGCCAGCAGTCGACAGGGGGCGAGCAATCAGCCCCAGCATTTT. Translated: CASSRQGASNQPQHF.

The chain combines TRBV5-1 with TRBJ2-7; TRBD2 matches 9 bases. In germline, CDR1 is SGHRS, CDR2 YFSETQ. This CDR3 is built from 16 residues. J was trimmed by 4 bases and V by 4 bases; bases with no gene match: 12. The CDR3 here is CASSPGEAGGPYEQYF. The DNA for the CDR3 is TGCGCCAGCAGCCCGGGGGAGGCGGGAGGGCCTTACGAGCAGTACTTC.

Notes on this clone: The germline gene is not matched at one end of the junction; a read error may be the cause. The gene calls are TRBV7-7 and TRBJ1-4; TRBD1 agrees at 7 bases. Germline-derived CDR1 and CDR2 are SSHAT and FNYEAQ (reference sequence). The CDR3 sequence is 14 residues long. In DNA form, the CDR3 reads TGTGCTAGCAGCCCGGGACAGCCGGGGGAAAAACTGTTTTTT. It is translated as CASSPGQPGEKLFF.

V and J are TRBV4-3 and TRBJ1-2; 7 bases map to TRBD1. With V trimmed by 1 base and J by 7 bases, 3 bases remained unmatched. The germline CDR1 and CDR2 sequences are LGHNA and YSLEER. This CDR3 spans 13 amino acids. The CDR3 sequence is CASSQVPGGGYTF. Written as DNA, the CDR3 is TGCGCCAGCAGCCAAGTTCCAGGGGGTGGCTACACCTTC.

The chain employs TRBV7-8 and TRBJ2-3; tentative D call: TRBD2 (5 bases). The germline CDR1 and CDR2 sequences are SGHVS and FQNEAQ. V lost 5 bases to trimming and J lost 1 base, with 16 bases between them. This CDR3 has 16 residues. The CDR3: CASSTPASGGTDTQYF. For the CDR3, the DNA is TGTGCCAGCAGCACACCAGCGAGCGGAGGCACAGATACGCAGTATTTT. Based on the CDR3 plus reference TRBV7-8 and TRBJ2-3, the full variable domain is GAGVSQSPRYKVAKRGQDVALRCDPISGHVSLFWYQQALGQGPEFLTYFQNEAQLDKSGLPSDRFFAERPEGSVSTLKIQRTQQEDSAVYLCASSTPASGGTDTQYFGPGTRLTVL.

The CDR3 sequence: CASSRGQGLEQYF. DNA for the CDR3: TGTGCCAGCAGCCGAGGACAGGGCTTGGAGCAGTACTTC. The rearrangement joins TRBV7-2 to TRBJ2-7; the match to TRBD1 covers 8 bases. Per germline, CDR1 SGHTA and CDR2 FQGNSA. This CDR3 has 13 amino acids. Trimming took 5 bases from V and 7 from J; bases not matched to a gene: 7.